This entry describes one TCR beta chain. Antigen specificity is unknown. The source of the sample is a study of CD8 T cells in ankylosing spondylitis. Study-wide results and limits: A TCR beta motif of eight highly homologous variants appeared characteristic of ankylosing spondylitis blood. A number of the motif variants had already been described in reactive arthritis synovial fluid and blood.

The junction had 6 bases not matched to a gene; V was cut back by 3 bases and J by 5 bases. The CDR3 loop spans 15 amino acids. Germline CDR1 reads KGHDR; CDR2 reads SFDVKD. TCRdb re-derived calls from the 5' RACE reads in MiXCR, one entry per CDR3 protein. Of 350,000 to 450,000 distinct CDR3 sequences in the sample, roughly 20% were seen once. Sequences were obtained from blood, either unsorted or a sorted T cell fraction (not recorded which). The V gene is TRBV24-1, the J gene TRBJ2-5; TRBD1 matches 9 bases. The TCR comes from a male donor with ankylosing spondylitis or in good health (not recorded which). CDR3 nucleotide sequence: TGTGCCACCAGTGATCCCGGGACAGGGACGGAGACCCAGTACTTC. As protein: CATSDPGTGTETQYF.